Listed below are T cell receptor beta chains from one sample, sequenced in a study of T cell responses to AZD1222 COVID-19 vaccine. Some clones are missing from TCRdb's copy, which holds only in-frame ones; the method was immunoSEQ multiplex PCR. The profile shows 120,000 or so clones, just over 90% of them singletons. The material sequenced was peripheral blood, taken on day 0 of AZD1222 vaccination. The origin of the receptors is an adult in good health. The CDR3 runs from the conserved cysteine through the conserved F or W. Fields, in order: V gene, D gene, clone size, J gene, CDR3 length, CDR3 protein, CDR3 DNA. D genes are given only for firm matches. Clone size appears in some rows only: once, few, many, or a class for an expanded clone.

>TRBV6-1|TRBD1|NA|TRBJ2-2|15
CASSEWDRASGELFF
TGTGCCAGCAGTGAATGGGACAGGGCATCCGGGGAGCTGTTTTTT
>TRBV5-1|NA|NA|TRBJ1-1|14
CASSVQGPHTEAFF
TGCGCCAGCAGTGTCCAGGGGCCACACACTGAAGCTTTCTTT
>TRBV4-2|NA|NA|TRBJ2-7|15
CASSQVRGPYYEQYF
TGTGCCAGCAGCCAAGTCAGGGGCCCTTATTACGAGCAGTACTTC
>TRBV6-2/TRBV6-3|NA|NA|TRBJ1-5|13
CASSQRGVQPQHF
TGTGCCAGCAGTCAGCGGGGTGTGCAGCCCCAGCATTTT
>TRBV3-1/TRBV3-2|NA|NA|TRBJ2-2|15
CASSPTSTNTGELFF
TGTGCCAGCAGTCCCACCTCAACGAACACCGGGGAGCTGTTTTTT
>TRBV14|NA|NA|TRBJ1-1|13
CASSQWGRTEAFF
TGTGCCAGCAGCCAATGGGGGAGGACTGAAGCTTTCTTT
>TRBV5-1|NA|once|TRBJ1-4|15
CASSFQGLQNEKLFF
TGCGCCAGCAGCTTCCAGGGCTTACAGAATGAAAAACTGTTTTTT
>TRBV7-2|TRBD1|NA|TRBJ1-2|15
CASSVSQGATYGYTF
TGTGCCAGCAGCGTATCACAGGGGGCCACCTATGGCTACACCTTC
>TRBV7-6|TRBD1|NA|TRBJ1-1|15
CASSLEGGTGLEAFF
TGTGCCAGCAGCTTAGAAGGAGGGACAGGACTTGAAGCTTTCTTT
>TRBV5-5|TRBD2|few|TRBJ2-7|14
CASSLGEGWYEQYF
TGTGCCAGCAGCTTGGGGGAGGGATGGTACGAGCAGTACTTC
>TRBV11-2|NA|few|TRBJ2-2|15
CASSLARGDTGELFF
TGTGCCAGCAGCTTAGCCAGGGGCGACACCGGGGAGCTGTTTTTT
>TRBV7-2|NA|NA|TRBJ1-3|16
CASSLFFRLSGNTIYF
TGTGCCAGCAGCTTATTTTTCAGACTCTCTGGAAACACCATATATTTT
>TRBV9|TRBD1|NA|TRBJ2-3|16
CASSAGRDSHTDTQYF
TGTGCCAGCAGCGCAGGTCGGGACAGCCACACAGATACGCAGTATTTT
>TRBV18|NA|NA|TRBJ1-1|13
CASSPQGYTEAFF
TGTGCCAGCTCACCACAGGGGTACACTGAAGCTTTCTTT
>TRBV7-8|NA|NA|TRBJ2-5|15
CASSFGRALKETQYF
TGTGCCAGCAGTTTCGGGAGAGCTTTAAAAGAGACCCAGTACTTC